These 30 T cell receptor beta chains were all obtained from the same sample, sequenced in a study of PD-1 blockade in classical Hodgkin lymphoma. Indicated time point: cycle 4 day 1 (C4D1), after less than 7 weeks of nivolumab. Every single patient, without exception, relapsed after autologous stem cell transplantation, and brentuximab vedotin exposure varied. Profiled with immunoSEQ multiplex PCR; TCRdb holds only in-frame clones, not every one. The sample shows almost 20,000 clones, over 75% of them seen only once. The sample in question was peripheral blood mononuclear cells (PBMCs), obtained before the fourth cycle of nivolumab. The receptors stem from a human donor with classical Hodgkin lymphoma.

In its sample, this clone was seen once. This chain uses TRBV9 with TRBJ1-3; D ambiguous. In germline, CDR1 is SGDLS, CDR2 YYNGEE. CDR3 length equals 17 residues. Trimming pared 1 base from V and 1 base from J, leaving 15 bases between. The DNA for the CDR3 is TGTGCCAGCAGCGTAAGCTGGGTTCCCGGGTCTGGAAACACCATATATTTT. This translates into CASSVSWVPGSGNTIYF. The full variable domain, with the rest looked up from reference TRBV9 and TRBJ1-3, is DSGVTQTPKHLITATGQRVTLRCSPRSGDLSVYWYQQSLDQGLQFLIQYYNGEERAKGNILERFSAQQFPDLHSELNLSSLELGDSALYFCASSVSWVPGSGNTIYFGEGSWLTVV.

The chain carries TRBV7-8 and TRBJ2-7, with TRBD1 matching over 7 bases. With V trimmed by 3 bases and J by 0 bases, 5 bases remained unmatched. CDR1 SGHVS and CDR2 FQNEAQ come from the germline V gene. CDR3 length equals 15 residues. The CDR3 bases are TGTGCCAGCAGCTTTACCGACAGGGCCTCCTACGAGCAGTACTTC. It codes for CASSFTDRASYEQYF. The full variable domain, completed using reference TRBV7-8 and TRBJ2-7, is GAGVSQSPRYKVAKRGQDVALRCDPISGHVSLFWYQQALGQGPEFLTYFQNEAQLDKSGLPSDRFFAERPEGSVSTLKIQRTQQEDSAVYLCASSFTDRASYEQYFGPGTRLTVT.

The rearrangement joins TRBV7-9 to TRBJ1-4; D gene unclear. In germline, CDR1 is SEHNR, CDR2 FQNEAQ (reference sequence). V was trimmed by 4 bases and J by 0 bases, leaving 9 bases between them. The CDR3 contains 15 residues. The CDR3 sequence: CASSYWTATNEKLFF. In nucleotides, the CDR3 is TGTGCCAGCAGCTATTGGACTGCAACTAATGAAAAACTGTTTTTT. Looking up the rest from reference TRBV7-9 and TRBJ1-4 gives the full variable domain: DTGVSQNPRHKITKRGQNVTFRCDPISEHNRLYWYRQTLGQGPEFLTYFQNEAQLEKSRLLSDRFSAERPKGSFSTLEIQRTEQGDSAMYLCASSYWTATNEKLFFGSGTQLSVL.

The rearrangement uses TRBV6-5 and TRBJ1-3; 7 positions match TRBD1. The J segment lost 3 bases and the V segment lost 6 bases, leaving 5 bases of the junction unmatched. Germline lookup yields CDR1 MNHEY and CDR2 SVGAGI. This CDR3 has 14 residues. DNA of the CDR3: TGTGCCAGCAGCCCCGGGACAGTTGGAAACACCATATATTTT. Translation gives CASSPGTVGNTIYF.

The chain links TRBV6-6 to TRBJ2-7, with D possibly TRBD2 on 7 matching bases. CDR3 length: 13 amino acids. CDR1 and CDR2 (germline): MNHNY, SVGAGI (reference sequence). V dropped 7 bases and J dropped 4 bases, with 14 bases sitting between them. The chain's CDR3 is CASTLGGEYEQYF. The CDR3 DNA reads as TGTGCCAGCACCTTAGGGGGGGAATACGAGCAGTACTTC.

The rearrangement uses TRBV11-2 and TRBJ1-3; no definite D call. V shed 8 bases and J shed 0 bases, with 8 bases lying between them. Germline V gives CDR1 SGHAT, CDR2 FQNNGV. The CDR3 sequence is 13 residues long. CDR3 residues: CASGPVSGNTIYF. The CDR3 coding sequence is TGTGCCAGCGGGCCCGTCTCTGGAAACACCATATATTTT.

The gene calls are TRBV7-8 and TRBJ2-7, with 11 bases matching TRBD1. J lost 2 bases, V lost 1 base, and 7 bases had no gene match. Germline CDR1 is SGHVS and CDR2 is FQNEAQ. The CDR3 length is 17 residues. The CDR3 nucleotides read TGTGCCAGCAGCTTAGGTGGGACAGGGGGACTTACCTACGAGCAGTACTTC. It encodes CASSLGGTGGLTYEQYF.

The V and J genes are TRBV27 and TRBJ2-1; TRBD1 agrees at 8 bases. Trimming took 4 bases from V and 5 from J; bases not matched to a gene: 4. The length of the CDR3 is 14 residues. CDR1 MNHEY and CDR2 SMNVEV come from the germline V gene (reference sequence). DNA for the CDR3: TGTGCCAGCAGTTATCTGACAGGGGACAATGAGCAGTTCTTC. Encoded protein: CASSYLTGDNEQFF.

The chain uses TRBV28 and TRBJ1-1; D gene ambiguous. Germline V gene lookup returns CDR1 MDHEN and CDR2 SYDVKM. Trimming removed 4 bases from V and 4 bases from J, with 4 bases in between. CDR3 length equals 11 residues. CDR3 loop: CASSSTTEAFF. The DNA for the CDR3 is TGTGCCAGCAGTTCGACCACTGAAGCTTTCTTT.

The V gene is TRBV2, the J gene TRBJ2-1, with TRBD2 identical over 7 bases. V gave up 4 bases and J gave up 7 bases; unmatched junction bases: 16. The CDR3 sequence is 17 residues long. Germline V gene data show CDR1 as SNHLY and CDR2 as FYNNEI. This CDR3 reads CASSGLAVRIHLNEQFF. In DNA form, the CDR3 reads TGTGCCAGCAGTGGACTAGCCGTGAGGATACATTTGAATGAGCAGTTCTTC.

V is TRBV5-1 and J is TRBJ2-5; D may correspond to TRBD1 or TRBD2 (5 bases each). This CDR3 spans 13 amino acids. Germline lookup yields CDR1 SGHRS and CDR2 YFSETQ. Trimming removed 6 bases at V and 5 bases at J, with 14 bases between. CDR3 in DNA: TGCGCCAGCACCACTGGGGACGTGGAGACCCAGTACTTC. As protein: CASTTGDVETQYF.

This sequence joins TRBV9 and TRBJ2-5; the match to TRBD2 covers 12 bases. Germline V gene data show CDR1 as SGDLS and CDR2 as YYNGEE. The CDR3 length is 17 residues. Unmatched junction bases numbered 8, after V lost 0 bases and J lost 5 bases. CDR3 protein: CASSVGRTSGERETQYF. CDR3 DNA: TGTGCCAGCAGCGTAGGGAGGACTAGCGGGGAAAGGGAGACCCAGTACTTC.

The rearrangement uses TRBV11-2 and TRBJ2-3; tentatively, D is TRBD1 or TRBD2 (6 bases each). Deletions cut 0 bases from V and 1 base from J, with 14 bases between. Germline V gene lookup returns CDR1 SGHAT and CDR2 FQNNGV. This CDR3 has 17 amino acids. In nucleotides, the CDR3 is TGTGCCAGCAGCTTAGATAGGGGGGCCGGGGGCACAGATACGCAGTATTTT. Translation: CASSLDRGAGGTDTQYF.

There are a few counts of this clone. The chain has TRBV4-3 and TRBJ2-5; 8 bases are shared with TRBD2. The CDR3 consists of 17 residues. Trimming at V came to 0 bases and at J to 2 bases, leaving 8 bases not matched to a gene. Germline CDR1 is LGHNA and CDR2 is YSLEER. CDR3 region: CASSQETASGPQETQYF. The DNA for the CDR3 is TGCGCCAGCAGCCAAGAGACGGCTAGCGGGCCACAAGAGACCCAGTACTTC.

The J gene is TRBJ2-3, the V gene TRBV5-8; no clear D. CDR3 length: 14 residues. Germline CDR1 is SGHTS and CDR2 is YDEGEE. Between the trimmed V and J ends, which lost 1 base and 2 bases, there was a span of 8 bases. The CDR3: CASSLQRLTDTQYF. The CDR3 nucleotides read TGTGCCAGCAGCTTGCAACGGCTCACAGATACGCAGTATTTT.

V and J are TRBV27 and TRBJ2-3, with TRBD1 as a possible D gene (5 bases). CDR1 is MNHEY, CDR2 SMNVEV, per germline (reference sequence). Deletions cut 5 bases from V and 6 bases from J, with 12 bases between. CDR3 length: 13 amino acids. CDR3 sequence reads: CASSQQGWDTQYF. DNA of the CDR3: TGTGCCAGCAGTCAGCAGGGTTGGGATACGCAGTATTTT.

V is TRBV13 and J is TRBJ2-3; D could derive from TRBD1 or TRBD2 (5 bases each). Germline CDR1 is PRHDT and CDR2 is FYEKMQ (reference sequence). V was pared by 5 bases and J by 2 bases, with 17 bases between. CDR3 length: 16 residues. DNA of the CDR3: TGTGCCAGCAGCAGAAGGGTGGGGGTAACCACAGATACGCAGTATTTT. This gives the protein CASSRRVGVTTDTQYF.

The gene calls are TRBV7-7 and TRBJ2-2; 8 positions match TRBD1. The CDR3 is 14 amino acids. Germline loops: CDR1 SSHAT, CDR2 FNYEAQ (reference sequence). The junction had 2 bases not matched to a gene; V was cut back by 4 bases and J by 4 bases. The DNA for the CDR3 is TGTGCCAGCAGCTCGGACAGGGTCACCGGGGAGCTGTTTTTT. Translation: CASSSDRVTGELFF.

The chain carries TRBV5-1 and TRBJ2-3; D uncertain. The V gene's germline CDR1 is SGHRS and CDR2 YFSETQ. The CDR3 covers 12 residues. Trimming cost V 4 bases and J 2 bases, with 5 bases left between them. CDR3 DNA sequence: TGCGCCAGCAGCCCCCCCACAGATACGCAGTATTTT. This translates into CASSPPTDTQYF.

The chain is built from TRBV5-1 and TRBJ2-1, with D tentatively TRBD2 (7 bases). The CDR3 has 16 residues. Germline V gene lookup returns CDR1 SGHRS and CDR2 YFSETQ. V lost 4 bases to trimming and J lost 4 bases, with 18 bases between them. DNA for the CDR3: TGCGCCAGCAGCCCTGTGAACGGGGGGCCGTACAATGAGCAGTTCTTC. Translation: CASSPVNGGPYNEQFF.

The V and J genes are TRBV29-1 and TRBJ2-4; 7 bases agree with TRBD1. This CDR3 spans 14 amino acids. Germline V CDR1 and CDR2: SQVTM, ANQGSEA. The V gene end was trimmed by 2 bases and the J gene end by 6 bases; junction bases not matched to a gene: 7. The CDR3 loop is CSVEKTGTRNIQYF. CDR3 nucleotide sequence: TGCAGCGTTGAAAAGACAGGGACGAGAAACATTCAGTACTTC.

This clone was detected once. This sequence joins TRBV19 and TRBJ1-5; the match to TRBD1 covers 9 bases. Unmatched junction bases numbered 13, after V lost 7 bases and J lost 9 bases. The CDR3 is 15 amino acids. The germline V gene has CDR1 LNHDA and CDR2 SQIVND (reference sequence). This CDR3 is CASTQTGGAVRPQHF. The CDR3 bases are TGTGCCAGTACCCAAACAGGGGGCGCAGTCCGGCCCCAGCATTTT. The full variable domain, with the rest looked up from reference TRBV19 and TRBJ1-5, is DGGITQSPKYLFRKEGQNVTLSCEQNLNHDAMYWYRQDPGQGLRLIYYSQIVNDFQKGDIAEGYSVSREKKESFPLTVTSAQKNPTAFYLCASTQTGGAVRPQHFGDGTRLSIL.

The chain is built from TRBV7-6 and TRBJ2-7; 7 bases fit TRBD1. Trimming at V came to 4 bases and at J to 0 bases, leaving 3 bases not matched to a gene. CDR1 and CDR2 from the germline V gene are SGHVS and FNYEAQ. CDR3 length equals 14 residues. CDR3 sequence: CASSYRDSSYEQYF. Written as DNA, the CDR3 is TGTGCCAGCAGCTACCGGGACAGCTCCTACGAGCAGTACTTC.

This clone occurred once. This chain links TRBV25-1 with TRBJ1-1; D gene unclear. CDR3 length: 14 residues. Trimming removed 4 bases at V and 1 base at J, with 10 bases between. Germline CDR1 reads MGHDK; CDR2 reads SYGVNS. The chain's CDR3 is CASSGEIPNTEAFF. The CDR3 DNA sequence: TGTGCCAGCAGTGGTGAAATTCCGAACACTGAAGCTTTCTTT.

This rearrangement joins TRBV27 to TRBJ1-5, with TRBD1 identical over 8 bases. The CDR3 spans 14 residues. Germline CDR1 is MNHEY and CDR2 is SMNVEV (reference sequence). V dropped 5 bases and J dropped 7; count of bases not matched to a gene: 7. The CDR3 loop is CASSGQGILQPQHF. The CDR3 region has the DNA TGTGCCAGCAGTGGACAGGGCATTTTGCAGCCCCAGCATTTT.

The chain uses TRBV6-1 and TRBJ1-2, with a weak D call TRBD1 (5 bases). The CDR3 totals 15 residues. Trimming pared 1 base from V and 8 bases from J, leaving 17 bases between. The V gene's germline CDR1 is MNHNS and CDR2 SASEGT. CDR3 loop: CASSEDGAAPGGYTF. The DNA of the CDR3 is TGTGCCAGCAGTGAAGATGGGGCAGCCCCAGGAGGCTACACCTTC.

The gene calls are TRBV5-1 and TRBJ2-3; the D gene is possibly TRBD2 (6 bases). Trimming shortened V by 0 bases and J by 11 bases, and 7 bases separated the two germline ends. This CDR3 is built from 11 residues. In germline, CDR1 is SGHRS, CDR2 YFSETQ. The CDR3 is CASSLGDWQYF. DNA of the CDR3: TGCGCCAGCAGCTTGGGGGACTGGCAGTATTTT. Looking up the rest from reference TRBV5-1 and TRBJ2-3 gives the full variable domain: KAGVTQTPRYLIKTRGQQVTLSCSPISGHRSVSWYQQTPGQGLQFLFEYFSETQRNKGNFPGRFSGRQFSNSRSEMNVSTLELGDSALYLCASSLGDWQYFGPGTRLTVL.

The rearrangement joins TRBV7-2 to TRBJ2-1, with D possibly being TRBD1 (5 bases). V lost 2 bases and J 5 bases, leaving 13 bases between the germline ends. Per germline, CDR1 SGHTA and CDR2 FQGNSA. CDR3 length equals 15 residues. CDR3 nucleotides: TGTGCCAGCAGCTTACATGGCAGGGCGGACAATGAGCAGTTCTTC. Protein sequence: CASSLHGRADNEQFF.

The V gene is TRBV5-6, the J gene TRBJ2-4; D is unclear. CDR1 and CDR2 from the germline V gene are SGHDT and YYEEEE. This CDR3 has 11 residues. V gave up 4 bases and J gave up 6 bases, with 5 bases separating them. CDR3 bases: TGTGCCAGCAGCACCGGAAACATTCAGTACTTC. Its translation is CASSTGNIQYF.

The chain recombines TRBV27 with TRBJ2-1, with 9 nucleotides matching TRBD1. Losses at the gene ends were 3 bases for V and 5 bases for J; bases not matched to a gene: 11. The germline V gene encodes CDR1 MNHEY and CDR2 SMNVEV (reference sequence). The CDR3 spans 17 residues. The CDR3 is CASSFQTGTGKDNEQFF. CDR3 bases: TGTGCCAGCAGTTTCCAAACCGGGACAGGGAAAGACAATGAGCAGTTCTTC.